The 14 T cell receptor beta chains below come from one sample, sequenced in a study of human T cells and chemical hapten exposure. Described time point: patch test 3, about 24 weeks after DPC sensitization. Treatment here: therapeutic diphenylcyclopropenone sensitization with weekly scalp DPC. TCRdb ran MiXCR on the RACE reads and lists one entry per CDR3 protein. The data contain tens of thousands of distinct CDR3 sequences, about a tenth of them singletons. Sequences were derived from whole blood, sampled in connection with sensitization to the hapten diphenylcyclopropenone (DPC). The receptor set was obtained from a woman aged 25 to 39 with alopecia areata. Some clones in this sample may be carry-over from other donors' samples.

The genes are TRBV3-1 and TRBJ2-1; D is undetermined. Trimming left V 1 base short and J 0 bases short, with 4 bases between. The CDR3 runs to 14 residues. Germline V gives CDR1 LGHDT, CDR2 YNNKEL (reference sequence). CDR3 nucleotide sequence: TGTGCCAGCAGCCAAGCTACCTCCTACAATGAGCAGTTCTTC. Residues: CASSQATSYNEQFF.

This clonotype has at least ten counts. This sequence joins TRBV5-5 and TRBJ2-5; D unresolved. Germline CDR1 reads SGHKS; CDR2 reads YYEKEE (reference sequence). This CDR3 spans 12 amino acids. V shed 0 bases and J shed 4 bases, with 4 bases lying between them. This CDR3 is CASSLDTETQYF. The CDR3 DNA is TGTGCCAGCAGCTTGGACACAGAGACCCAGTACTTC.

This chain uses TRBV28 with TRBJ1-5; D is unclear. V was pared by 8 bases and J by 6 bases, with 2 bases between. The CDR3 is 9 amino acids. Germline-derived CDR1 and CDR2 are MDHEN and SYDVKM. The DNA of the CDR3 is TGTGCCAGCGGTCAGCCCCAGCATTTT. Translation: CASGQPQHF.

DNA of the CDR3: TGTGCCAGCAGCCAAGGGGGGCGTAACTATGGCTACACCTTC. It codes for CASSQGGRNYGYTF. The rearrangement links TRBV3-1 to TRBJ1-2, with D perhaps matching TRBD1 (6 bases). Germline V gene sequence: CDR1 LGHDT, CDR2 YNNKEL (reference sequence). The ends were cut back, 1 base at V and 1 base at J, with 7 bases in the middle. The CDR3 loop spans 14 amino acids.

This clonotype was seen only a few times. This chain links TRBV20-1 with TRBJ1-1; D ambiguous. V was trimmed by 2 bases and J by 0 bases, leaving 10 bases between them. Germline-derived CDR1 and CDR2 are DFQATT and SNEGSKA (reference sequence). CDR3 length equals 14 residues. CDR3 loop: CSARREAMNTEAFF. The CDR3 nucleotides are TGCAGTGCTAGAAGGGAAGCCATGAACACTGAAGCTTTCTTT.

This clonotype was found many times. The CDR3 protein is CASSPRLDQNEQYF. CDR3 in DNA: TGTGCCAGCAGCCCAAGACTAGACCAGAACGAGCAGTACTTC. The chain joins TRBV7-9 to TRBJ2-7; a weak D match, TRBD2 (6 bases). CDR3 length: 14 residues. Germline values: CDR1 SEHNR, CDR2 FQNEAQ (reference sequence). Trimming removed 5 bases at V and 5 bases at J, with 16 bases between. Using reference TRBV7-9 and TRBJ2-7 for the parts outside the CDR3, the full variable domain is DTGVSQNPRHKITKRGQNVTFRCDPISEHNRLYWYRQTLGQGPEFLTYFQNEAQLEKSRLLSDRFSAERPKGSFSTLEIQRTEQGDSAMYLCASSPRLDQNEQYFGPGTRLTVT.

The V call is TRBV7-2, the J call TRBJ2-2, with TRBD2 matching over 9 bases. The CDR3 is made up of 17 amino acids. Germline V gene sequence: CDR1 SGHTA, CDR2 FQGNSA. With 5 bases clipped from V and 2 bases from J, the junction kept 9 bases outside the gene matches. DNA for the CDR3: TGTGCCAGCAGCCCAAATCCTCTAGCGGGAAACACCGGGGAGCTGTTTTTT. This sequence encodes CASSPNPLAGNTGELFF.

For this clonotype: One end of the junction varies from germline; a read error may be responsible. The rearrangement uses TRBV4-2 and TRBJ2-1, with unresolved D. The CDR3 consists of 14 residues. Germline V lookup: CDR1 LGHNA, CDR2 YNFKEQ. The CDR3 spells CASSQDPRYIEQFF. CDR3 sequence (DNA): TGTGCCAGCAGCCAAGATCCTCGTTACATTGAGCAGTTCTTC.

This clonotype was seen many times. The gene calls are TRBV7-2 and TRBJ2-7; the D gene is possibly TRBD1 (6 bases). Germline V gene lookup returns CDR1 SGHTA and CDR2 FQGNSA. V lost 6 bases and J lost 4, with 13 bases in between. This CDR3 spans 13 amino acids. CDR3 bases: TGTGCCAGCAGTATGGACAGACAATACGAGCAGTACTTC. Protein sequence: CASSMDRQYEQYF.

This clonotype was detected only a few times. V gene TRBV2 combines with J gene TRBJ2-1; D might be TRBD2 (5 bases). The germline V gene has CDR1 SNHLY and CDR2 FYNNEI. The CDR3 sequence is 13 residues long. V lost 9 bases, J lost 7 bases, and 16 bases lay in between. CDR3 amino acids: CASTRISGNEQFF. CDR3 DNA: TGTGCCAGTACTAGGATTTCGGGGAATGAGCAGTTCTTC.

The chain is built from TRBV6-5 and TRBJ2-1; D is unresolved. V lost 2 bases, J lost 4 bases, and 6 bases lay in between. The germline CDR1 and CDR2 sequences are MNHEY and SVGAGI. This CDR3 has 13 residues. CDR3 residues: CASSYEMYNEQFF. The CDR3 DNA is TGTGCCAGCAGTTACGAAATGTACAATGAGCAGTTCTTC.

In its sample, this clonotype was seen a few times. The chain couples TRBV20-1 to TRBJ2-7, with D perhaps matching TRBD1 (5 bases). The CDR3 length is 14 residues. Germline assignment: CDR1 DFQATT and CDR2 SNEGSKA (reference sequence). V was shortened by 0 bases and J by 3 bases, with 12 bases between the two germline ends. The CDR3 is CSAREAGNIYEQYF. In DNA, the CDR3 is TGCAGTGCTAGAGAGGCAGGGAACATCTACGAGCAGTACTTC.

The J gene is TRBJ1-1, the V gene TRBV5-1; 7 bases are a match to TRBD1. J was trimmed by 6 bases and V by 0 bases; bases with no gene match: 5. The CDR3 spans 14 residues. The V gene's germline CDR1 is SGHRS and CDR2 YFSETQ. CDR3 sequence: CASSLVGGSAEAFF. CDR3 in DNA: TGCGCCAGCAGCTTGGTAGGGGGCTCAGCTGAAGCTTTCTTT.

The rearrangement links TRBV6-1 to TRBJ1-2; TRBD1 agrees at 9 bases. This CDR3 is 15 amino acids long. Germline V CDR1 and CDR2: MNHNS, SASEGT. With V trimmed by 1 base and J by 8 bases, 8 bases remained unmatched. CDR3 sequence: CASSEGLQGAPGYTF. The CDR3 coding sequence is TGTGCCAGCAGTGAAGGGTTACAGGGGGCGCCCGGCTACACCTTC.